This T cell receptor (beta chain) derives from a study of blood T cell repertoires in COVID-19. Study-wide background: Acute and convalescent COVID-19 samples came from the United States, Italy and Spain. T cells, B-cell-depleted T cells, or PBMCs provided the cDNA or gDNA that served as material.

In the original analysis: By means of reference gene primer amplification, nucleated cell counts were estimated. Libraries were prepared by immunoSEQ multiplex PCR; TCRdb keeps only in-frame clonotypes and omits some of them. The DNA gave D and trimming, while V, J and clone size come from that table. The sample includes some 97,000 clones, more than 75% seen only once; the top ten take 9.5% to 15%. The CDR3 contains 15 residues. Trimming removed 8 bases at V and 0 bases at J, with 15 bases between. Looked up from germline, CDR1 is SNHLY and CDR2 is FYNNEI. This receptor was obtained from a human donor in a cohort sampled during active COVID-19. This chain joins TRBV2 and TRBJ2-3; no definite D call. Sequencing was performed on peripheral blood. The CDR3 sequence: CASSGRQTSTDTQYF. The DNA for the CDR3 is TGTGCCAGCTCAGGCCGGCAAACTAGCACAGATACGCAGTATTTT.